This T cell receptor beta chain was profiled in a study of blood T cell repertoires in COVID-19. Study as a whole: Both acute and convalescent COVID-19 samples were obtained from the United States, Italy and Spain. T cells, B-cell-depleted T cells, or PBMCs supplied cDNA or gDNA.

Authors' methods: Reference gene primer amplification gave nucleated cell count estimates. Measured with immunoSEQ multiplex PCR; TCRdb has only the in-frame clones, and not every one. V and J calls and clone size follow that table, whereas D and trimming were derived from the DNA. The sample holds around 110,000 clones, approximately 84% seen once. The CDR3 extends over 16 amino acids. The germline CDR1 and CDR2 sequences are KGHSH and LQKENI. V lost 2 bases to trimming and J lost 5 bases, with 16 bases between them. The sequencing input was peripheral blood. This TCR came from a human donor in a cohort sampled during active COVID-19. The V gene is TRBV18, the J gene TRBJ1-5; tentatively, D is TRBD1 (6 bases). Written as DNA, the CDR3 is TGTGCCAGCTCACCAAACGGCAGGGGCCCCGATCAGCCCCAGCATTTT. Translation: CASSPNGRGPDQPQHF. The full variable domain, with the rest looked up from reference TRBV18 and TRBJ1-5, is NAGVMQNPRHLVRRRGQEARLRCSPMKGHSHVYWYRQLPEEGLKFMVYLQKENIIDESGMPKERFSAEFPKEGPSILRIQQVVRGDSAAYFCASSPNGRGPDQPQHFGDGTRLSIL.